The 3 T cell receptor beta chains below were found in one sample sequenced in a study of T cell clonality in common variable immunodeficiency. Sequencing was performed with immunoSEQ multiplex PCR; in TCRdb, only in-frame clones are kept and a portion is missing. There are 45,000 to 60,000 clones in the sample, none observed a single time. Sequencing was done on a sample of peripheral blood mononuclear cells. These receptors all come from a person aged 18 to 70 in good health.

CDR3 DNA (partial): TGTGCCAGCAGCCAACGTGCTAGCACAGATACC. As protein: CASSQRASTDT. The full CDR3 sequence reads CASSQRASTDTYTF. This rearrangement joins TRBV7-6 to TRBJ1-2, with no clear D. Sequencing ends 3 residues short of the CDR3 end; the germline J gene provides the rest. The germline gives CDR1 SGHVS, CDR2 FNYEAQ. CDR3 length: 14 amino acids.

This clone has at least ten counts. The DNA ends 3 residues before the CDR3 does, and the rest of the CDR3 is filled in from the germline J gene. J is TRBJ1-6 and V is TRBV4-1; TRBD1 matches at 8 bases. CDR1 and CDR2 (germline): MGHRA, YSYEKL. The CDR3 has 16 residues. V lost 1 base, J lost 7 bases, and 6 bases stayed unmatched. The CDR3 is CASSQGAGGANSPLHF. CDR3 DNA, as far as it was read: TGCGCCAGCAGCCAAGGGGCAGGGGGCGCGAATTCACCC.

This clone was detected many times. The observed sequence ends 3 residues before the CDR3 terminus, with the missing tail filled in from the germline J gene. This chain connects TRBV10-3 to TRBJ1-2, with 8 bases fitting TRBD1. With 4 bases clipped from V and 2 bases from J, the junction kept 6 bases outside the gene matches. The CDR3 runs 15 residues. CDR1 is ENHRY, CDR2 SYGVKD, per germline. The part of the CDR3 DNA that was read is TGTGCCATCAGTGCCCCAGGGGGCAAGAACTATGGC. This gives the protein CAISAPGGKNYG. The full CDR3 protein is CAISAPGGKNYGYTF.